This T cell receptor beta chain was identified during a study of early T cells in non-severe SARS-CoV-2 infection. This clonotype has a count of ten or more. TCRdb redid the calling of the 5' RACE reads with MiXCR, one entry per CDR3 protein. The data contain under 75,000 distinct CDR3 sequences, about 13% of them singletons. The TCR comes from an adult who was a healthcare worker with PCR-confirmed SARS-CoV-2 infection or an uninfected control (not recorded which). The sample consisted of whole blood.

The CDR3 nucleotides are TGTGCCAGCAGCAGTGGAGCGGCGAACACCGGGGAGCTGTTTTTT. Its translation is CASSSGAANTGELFF. The V call is TRBV6-2 or TRBV6-3, the J call TRBJ2-2; D is perhaps TRBD2 (5 bases). The length of the CDR3 is 15 residues. The V end was cut by 6 bases, the J end by 0 bases, with 11 bases between. The germline gives CDR1 MNHEY, CDR2 SVGEGT.